This TCR beta chain was profiled in a study of identical twins. After template switching added a universal primer site, the resulting cDNA carried unique molecular identifiers. MiXCR, run by TCRdb on the 5' RACE reads, gives a single entry per CDR3 protein. Here the sample spans some 330,000 distinct CDR3 sequences, 8.5% to 10% being singletons. Between the trimmed V and J ends, which lost 0 bases and 6 bases, there was a span of 9 bases. CDR1 is MGHRA and CDR2 is YSYEKL in the germline V gene. CDR3 length: 14 amino acids. This clonotype came up a few times. Material for sequencing was naive T cells sorted from blood. The clonotype was recovered from a woman between 45 and 65 years old in good health. The chain is built from TRBV4-1 and TRBJ2-1; unclear D gene. This CDR3 reads CASSQDMRRNEQFF. The CDR3 DNA reads TGCGCCAGCAGCCAAGATATGCGCCGCAATGAGCAGTTCTTC.